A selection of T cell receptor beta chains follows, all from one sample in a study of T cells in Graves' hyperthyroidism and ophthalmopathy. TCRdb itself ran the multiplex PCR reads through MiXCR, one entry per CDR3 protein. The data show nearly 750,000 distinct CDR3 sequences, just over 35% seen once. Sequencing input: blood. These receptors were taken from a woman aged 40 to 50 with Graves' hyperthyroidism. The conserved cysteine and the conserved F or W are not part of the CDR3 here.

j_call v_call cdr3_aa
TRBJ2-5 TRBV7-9 ASSLEGMAETQY
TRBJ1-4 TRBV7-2 ASSQVGGRSGEKLF
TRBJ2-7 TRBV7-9 ASSFGQGEYSYEQY
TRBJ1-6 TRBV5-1 ASSLGDRSNSPLH
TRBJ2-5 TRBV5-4 ASSLDRGPVQETQY
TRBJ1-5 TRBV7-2 ASSYRGQGDSNQPQH
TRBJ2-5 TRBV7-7 ASGRTFQETQY
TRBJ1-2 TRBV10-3 AISEKVDGYI
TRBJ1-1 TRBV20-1 SARDPGQGEAF
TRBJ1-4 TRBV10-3 AIRGQGSEKLF
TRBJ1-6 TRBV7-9 ASSLQGIGSPLH
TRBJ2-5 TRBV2 ASRNVVGGEETQY
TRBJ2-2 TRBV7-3 ASSLLPENTGELF
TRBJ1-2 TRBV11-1 ASSGGDYYGYT
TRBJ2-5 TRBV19 ASGSWGGETQY
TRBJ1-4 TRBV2 ASSGFGLGEKLF
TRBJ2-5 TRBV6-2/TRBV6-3 ASFSPRSQETQY
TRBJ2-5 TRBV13 ASSPRDSEETQY
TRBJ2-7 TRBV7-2 ASSLGTGTHYEQY
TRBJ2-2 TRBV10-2 ASSDLQGSGELF
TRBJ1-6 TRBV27 ASRLRWNSPLH
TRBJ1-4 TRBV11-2 ASSRTGWNEKLF
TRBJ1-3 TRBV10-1 ASGGQGASGNTIY
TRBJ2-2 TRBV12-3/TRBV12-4 ASRGSGRTTGELF
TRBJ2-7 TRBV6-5 ASRGRLTGQDYEQY
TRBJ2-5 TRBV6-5 ASSPGQGKGQETQY
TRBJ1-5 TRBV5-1 ASSYRGQGRGNQPQH
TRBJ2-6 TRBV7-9 ASSDGPGANVLT
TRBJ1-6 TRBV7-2 ASSFNLNSPLH
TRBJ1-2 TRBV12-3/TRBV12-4 ASSSDPDGNYGYT
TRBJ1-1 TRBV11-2 ASSSSQGTSVGTEAF
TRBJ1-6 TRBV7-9 ASSQITGTLPYNSPLH
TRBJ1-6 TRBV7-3 ASSLGQENLPLH
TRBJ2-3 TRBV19 ASSIRGSTDTQY
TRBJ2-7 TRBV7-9 ASSLGIGSDRTLEQY
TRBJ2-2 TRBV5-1 ASSIPQNTGELF